This paragraph reports one T cell receptor (beta chain). The antigen remains undetermined. This entry is derived from a study of identical twins. The CDR3 spans 14 residues. Germline CDR1 is SGHRS and CDR2 is YFSETQ. V lost 1 base, J lost 4 bases, and 11 bases lay in between. Broader study findings: In beta out-of-frame sequences, the excess sharing between twins was weaker. Abundant beta clonotypes from cord blood bore fewer insertions; memory repertoires lacked this pattern.

Healthy Caucasians, and only they, were the donors. TCRdb re-called the 5' RACE reads through MiXCR, storing one row per CDR3 protein. The top ten hold around 0.95% of the sample, which has about 660,000 distinct CDR3 sequences, 8.5% to 9.5% seen once. The data also belong to a second study, concerning yellow fever vaccine responses in identical twins. Turning to that study: Among the twins, the vaccine T cell response reportedly seemed partly convergent and partly personalized.

This chain joins TRBV5-1 and TRBJ2-5; perhaps TRBD1 as D (5 bases). The sample taken for sequencing was PBMCs. This sequence originates from a woman between 18 and 30 years old in good health. Here the CDR3 DNA reads TGCGCCAGCAGCTTGAAGGGGCTCTTAGAGACCCAGTACTTC. It is translated as CASSLKGLLETQYF. Full variable domain (missing parts from reference TRBV5-1 and TRBJ2-5): KAGVTQTPRYLIKTRGQQVTLSCSPISGHRSVSWYQQTPGQGLQFLFEYFSETQRNKGNFPGRFSGRQFSNSRSEMNVSTLELGDSALYLCASSLKGLLETQYFGPGTRLLVL.